These T cell receptor beta chains were read from a single sample in a study of blood T cell repertoires in COVID-19. Method: immunoSEQ multiplex PCR; TCRdb's copy keeps in-frame clones and lacks some. The sample has about 200,000 clones, about 80% seen once. The sequenced sample was PBMCs or T cells enriched from blood (not recorded which). The source is a man aged 35-49 years who had recovered from COVID-19. CDR3s include the opening cysteine and the closing phenylalanine or tryptophan. Each record gives: J gene, clone size, D gene, V gene, CDR3 DNA, CDR3 protein. D genes are given only for firm matches. Part of the rows lack a size; the others show once, few, many or a class for expanded clones.

j_gene: TRBJ1-5; abundance: -; d_gene: -; v_gene: TRBV4-2; CDR3nt: TGTGCCAGCAGCCCAAGATTGGGGGACAAGGATCAGCCCCAGCATTTT; CDR3aa: CASSPRLGDKDQPQHF
j_gene: TRBJ1-3; abundance: -; d_gene: TRBD1; v_gene: TRBV5-1; CDR3nt: TGCGCCAGCAGCTTGGCAGGGGGCGGATCTGGAAACACCATATATTTT; CDR3aa: CASSLAGGGSGNTIYF
j_gene: TRBJ1-1; abundance: -; d_gene: -; v_gene: TRBV30; CDR3nt: TGTGCCTGGAGTGTAGGGGTAAGAGCTTTCTTT; CDR3aa: CAWSVGVRAFF
j_gene: TRBJ1-3; abundance: -; d_gene: -; v_gene: TRBV6-1; CDR3nt: TGTGCCAGCAGTGAACCGGGACAACACTCTGGAAACACCATATATTTT; CDR3aa: CASSEPGQHSGNTIYF
j_gene: TRBJ1-2; abundance: once; d_gene: TRBD1; v_gene: TRBV5-1; CDR3nt: TGCGCCAGCAGCCTGGCAGGACAGGGTCGTAGTGGCTACACCTTC; CDR3aa: CASSLAGQGRSGYTF
j_gene: TRBJ2-1; abundance: few; d_gene: -; v_gene: TRBV7-2; CDR3nt: TGTGCCAGCAGTCCTGGACAGACAAGCTCCTACAATGAGCAGTTCTTC; CDR3aa: CASSPGQTSSYNEQFF
j_gene: TRBJ2-7; abundance: -; d_gene: -; v_gene: TRBV10-3; CDR3nt: TGTGCCATCAGTGGGGGCCCGCCCTACGAGCAGTACTTC; CDR3aa: CAISGGPPYEQYF
j_gene: TRBJ1-1; abundance: -; d_gene: -; v_gene: TRBV29-1; CDR3nt: TGCAGCGTTGAAGGTAGGCCAGGCTTGAACACTGAAGCTTTCTTT; CDR3aa: CSVEGRPGLNTEAFF
j_gene: TRBJ2-7; abundance: -; d_gene: TRBD1; v_gene: TRBV29-1; CDR3nt: TGCAGCGTCAACAGGGGGCCTAGCGAGCAGTACTTC; CDR3aa: CSVNRGPSEQYF
j_gene: TRBJ2-2; abundance: -; d_gene: -; v_gene: TRBV12-5; CDR3nt: TGTGCTAGTGGTTTGCAGGTTGCGAACACCGGGGAGCTGTTTTTT; CDR3aa: CASGLQVANTGELFF
j_gene: TRBJ1-1; abundance: -; d_gene: -; v_gene: TRBV19; CDR3nt: TGTGCCAGTAGTGCTAACTATTACCCGGGATTGTCTAACACTGAAGCTTTCTTT; CDR3aa: CASSANYYPGLSNTEAFF
j_gene: TRBJ1-6; abundance: -; d_gene: -; v_gene: TRBV4-1; CDR3nt: TGCGCCAGCAGCCAAGATTGGAGGGTGCGGTTACCCCTCCACTTT; CDR3aa: CASSQDWRVRLPLHF
j_gene: TRBJ1-5; abundance: -; d_gene: -; v_gene: TRBV20-1; CDR3nt: TGCAGTGCTAGTAGACAGAATTATAGCAATCAGCCCCAGCATTTT; CDR3aa: CSASRQNYSNQPQHF
j_gene: TRBJ1-2; abundance: -; d_gene: TRBD1; v_gene: TRBV2; CDR3nt: TGTGCCAGCAGTGTTGAGGACAGGGCTAGTAGCTATGGCTACACCTTC; CDR3aa: CASSVEDRASSYGYTF
j_gene: TRBJ1-1; abundance: -; d_gene: -; v_gene: TRBV5-1; CDR3nt: TGCGCCAGCACCCTCACAGCCGGGACACCGAACACTGAAGCTTTCTTT; CDR3aa: CASTLTAGTPNTEAFF
j_gene: TRBJ2-7; abundance: -; d_gene: -; v_gene: TRBV29-1; CDR3nt: TGCAGCGTTGAAGTCGGGGGTGGCTCCTACGAGCAGTACTTC; CDR3aa: CSVEVGGGSYEQYF
j_gene: TRBJ2-7; abundance: -; d_gene: -; v_gene: TRBV19; CDR3nt: TGTGCCAGTAGTATAGATTACGGGGGAGTGAGCGAGCAGTACTTC; CDR3aa: CASSIDYGGVSEQYF
j_gene: TRBJ1-1; abundance: -; d_gene: TRBD1; v_gene: TRBV5-1; CDR3nt: TGCGCCAGCAGCTTACAGGGGGTTGAAGCTTTCTTT; CDR3aa: CASSLQGVEAFF
j_gene: TRBJ2-5; abundance: once; d_gene: -; v_gene: TRBV28; CDR3nt: TGTGCCAGCAGTACCACAGGGAAAGCAGAGACCCAGTACTTC; CDR3aa: CASSTTGKAETQYF
j_gene: TRBJ1-5; abundance: -; d_gene: -; v_gene: TRBV30; CDR3nt: TGTGCCTGGAACAGGGAGCGAGGTCAGCCCCAGCATTTT; CDR3aa: CAWNRERGQPQHF
j_gene: TRBJ2-5; abundance: -; d_gene: TRBD1; v_gene: TRBV2; CDR3nt: TGTGCCAGCGAAAAGGGGGCAAGTGTAGTGGGGGAGACCCAGTACTTC; CDR3aa: CASEKGASVVGETQYF
j_gene: TRBJ1-5; abundance: -; d_gene: -; v_gene: TRBV19; CDR3nt: TGTGCCAGTTTGCCCCACACAGGCGCTCCTTTCTCGCCCCAGCATTTT; CDR3aa: CASLPHTGAPFSPQHF
j_gene: TRBJ2-5; abundance: -; d_gene: -; v_gene: TRBV7-2; CDR3nt: TGTGCCAGCAGCTTAGACAGGTACCAAGAGACCCAGTACTTC; CDR3aa: CASSLDRYQETQYF
j_gene: TRBJ1-2; abundance: few; d_gene: TRBD1; v_gene: TRBV6-5; CDR3nt: TGTGCCAGCAGTCGGGACAGGGCCTATGGCTACACCTTC; CDR3aa: CASSRDRAYGYTF
j_gene: TRBJ2-7; abundance: -; d_gene: TRBD1; v_gene: TRBV3-1/TRBV3-2; CDR3nt: TGTGCCAGCAGCCAAGATGTGGCAGGGGGCTACGAGCAGTACTTC; CDR3aa: CASSQDVAGGYEQYF
j_gene: TRBJ2-7; abundance: -; d_gene: -; v_gene: TRBV7-9; CDR3nt: TGTGCCAGCAGCACCGGTCCCTACGAGCAGTACTTC; CDR3aa: CASSTGPYEQYF
j_gene: TRBJ2-1; abundance: -; d_gene: -; v_gene: TRBV19; CDR3nt: TGTGCCAGTAGTATAGGACAGGAGAATGAGCAGTTCTTC; CDR3aa: CASSIGQENEQFF
j_gene: TRBJ1-1; abundance: -; d_gene: -; v_gene: TRBV3-1/TRBV3-2; CDR3nt: TGTGCCAGCAGCCGGGTTGAGGGAAACACTGAAGCTTTCTTT; CDR3aa: CASSRVEGNTEAFF
j_gene: TRBJ2-1; abundance: -; d_gene: -; v_gene: TRBV7-9; CDR3nt: TGTGCCAGCAGCTTAGATCACGGGGTTGTCACCTACAATGAGCAGTTCTTC; CDR3aa: CASSLDHGVVTYNEQFF
j_gene: TRBJ1-6; abundance: -; d_gene: -; v_gene: TRBV4-3; CDR3nt: TGCGCCAGCAGCCAAGAGCCACAGGGTAATAATTCACCCCTCCACTTT; CDR3aa: CASSQEPQGNNSPLHF
j_gene: TRBJ2-5; abundance: -; d_gene: -; v_gene: TRBV6-5; CDR3nt: TGTGCCAGCACATTACCGGGGGAGACCCAGTACTTC; CDR3aa: CASTLPGETQYF
j_gene: TRBJ1-5; abundance: -; d_gene: -; v_gene: TRBV9; CDR3nt: TGTGCCAGCAGCGTAGGCATTACAAGCGGTCAGCCCCAGCATTTT; CDR3aa: CASSVGITSGQPQHF
j_gene: TRBJ2-7; abundance: -; d_gene: -; v_gene: TRBV19; CDR3nt: TGTGCCAGTAGGGGCACAGGGACCTACGAGCAGTACTTC; CDR3aa: CASRGTGTYEQYF
j_gene: TRBJ2-5; abundance: -; d_gene: TRBD1; v_gene: TRBV9; CDR3nt: TGTGCCAGCAGCAAAACACTTCAGGACAGGGGATCAGAGACCCAGTACTTC; CDR3aa: CASSKTLQDRGSETQYF
j_gene: TRBJ2-7; abundance: -; d_gene: TRBD2; v_gene: TRBV7-3; CDR3nt: TGTGCCAGCAGCACAAGCGGGGGGAGCTCCTACGAGCAGTACTTC; CDR3aa: CASSTSGGSSYEQYF
j_gene: TRBJ1-3; abundance: -; d_gene: -; v_gene: TRBV19; CDR3nt: TGTGCCAGTAGTATAGGGCGGAGCACCGGAAACACCATATATTTT; CDR3aa: CASSIGRSTGNTIYF
j_gene: TRBJ2-7; abundance: -; d_gene: TRBD1; v_gene: TRBV7-9; CDR3nt: TGTGCCAGCAGCTCGACAGGGAGCTCCTACGAGCAGTACTTC; CDR3aa: CASSSTGSSYEQYF
j_gene: TRBJ2-3; abundance: -; d_gene: TRBD2; v_gene: TRBV5-1; CDR3nt: TGCGCCAGCAGCTCTGTAGCGGGGGGAAGCACAGATACGCAGTATTTT; CDR3aa: CASSSVAGGSTDTQYF
j_gene: TRBJ1-5; abundance: -; d_gene: -; v_gene: TRBV9; CDR3nt: TGTGCCAGCAGCCCAGGAAGTATGGGCAATCAGCCCCAGCATTTT; CDR3aa: CASSPGSMGNQPQHF
j_gene: TRBJ1-5; abundance: -; d_gene: TRBD1; v_gene: TRBV19; CDR3nt: TGTGCCAGTCAAACAGGGGGCTTAGGTCAGCCCCAGCATTTT; CDR3aa: CASQTGGLGQPQHF
j_gene: TRBJ2-6; abundance: -; d_gene: TRBD1; v_gene: TRBV5-8; CDR3nt: TGTGCCAGCAGCTTCTTCAGGGGGTCCCTCTCTGGGGCCAACGTCCTGACTTTC; CDR3aa: CASSFFRGSLSGANVLTF
j_gene: TRBJ1-1; abundance: -; d_gene: TRBD1; v_gene: TRBV27; CDR3nt: TGTGCCAGCAGTTCAAAGGGGACAGGGGGTCGGAACACTGAAGCTTTCTTT; CDR3aa: CASSSKGTGGRNTEAFF
j_gene: TRBJ1-5; abundance: few; d_gene: -; v_gene: TRBV5-6; CDR3nt: TGTGCCAGCAGCTCGGGGGGGCGCAATCAGCCCCAGCATTTT; CDR3aa: CASSSGGRNQPQHF
j_gene: TRBJ2-6; abundance: -; d_gene: -; v_gene: TRBV19; CDR3nt: TGTGCCAGTAGTAATATGCTAGCGCTCCCCTCTGGGGCCAACGTCCTGACTTTC; CDR3aa: CASSNMLALPSGANVLTF
j_gene: TRBJ2-5; abundance: few; d_gene: TRBD2; v_gene: TRBV11-2; CDR3nt: TGTGCCAGCAGCTCCGGACTAGCGGGGGGCGAGACCCAGTACTTC; CDR3aa: CASSSGLAGGETQYF